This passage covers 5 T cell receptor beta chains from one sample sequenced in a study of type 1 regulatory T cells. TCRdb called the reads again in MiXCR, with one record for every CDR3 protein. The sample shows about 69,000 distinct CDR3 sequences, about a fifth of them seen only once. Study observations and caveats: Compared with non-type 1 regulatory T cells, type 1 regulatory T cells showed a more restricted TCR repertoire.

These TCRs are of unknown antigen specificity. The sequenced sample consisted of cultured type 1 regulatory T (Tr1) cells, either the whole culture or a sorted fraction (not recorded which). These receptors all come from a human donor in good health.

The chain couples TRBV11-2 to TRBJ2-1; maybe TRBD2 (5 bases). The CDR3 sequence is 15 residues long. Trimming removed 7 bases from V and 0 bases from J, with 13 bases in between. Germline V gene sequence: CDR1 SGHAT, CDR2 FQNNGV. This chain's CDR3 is CASKLSASSYNEQFF. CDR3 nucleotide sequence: TGTGCCAGCAAACTTAGCGCGAGCTCCTACAATGAGCAGTTCTTC.

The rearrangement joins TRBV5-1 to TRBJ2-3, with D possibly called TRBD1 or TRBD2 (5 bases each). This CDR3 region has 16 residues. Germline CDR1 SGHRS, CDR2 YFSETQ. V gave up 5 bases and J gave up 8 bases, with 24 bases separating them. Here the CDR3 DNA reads TGCGCCAGCAGTTTTGACGGGGCCGGTCAATATGGTACGCAGTATTTT. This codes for CASSFDGAGQYGTQYF.

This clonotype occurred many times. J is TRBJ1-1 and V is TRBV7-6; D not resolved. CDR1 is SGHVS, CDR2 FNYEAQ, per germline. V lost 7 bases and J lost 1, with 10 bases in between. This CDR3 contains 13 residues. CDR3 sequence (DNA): TGTGCCAGCAAGAGACACCCGAACACTGAAGCTTTCTTT. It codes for CASKRHPNTEAFF.

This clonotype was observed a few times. The CDR3 protein is CASSLGYAPGDNEQFF. The CDR3 coding sequence is TGCGCCAGCAGCCTGGGATATGCCCCTGGCGACAATGAGCAGTTCTTC. V is TRBV5-1 and J is TRBJ2-1, with unresolved D. Germline V gives CDR1 SGHRS, CDR2 YFSETQ. With 4 bases removed from V and 5 bases from J, the gap between germline ends came to 19 bases. This CDR3 contains 16 residues.

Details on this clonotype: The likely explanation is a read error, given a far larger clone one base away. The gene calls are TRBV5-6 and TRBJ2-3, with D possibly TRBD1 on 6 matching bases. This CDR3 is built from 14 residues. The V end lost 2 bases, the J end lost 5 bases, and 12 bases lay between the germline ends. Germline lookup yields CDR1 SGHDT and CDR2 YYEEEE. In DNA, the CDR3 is TGTGCCAGCAGCTTTGATCGCAGGGGAGATACGCAGTATTTT. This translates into CASSFDRRGDTQYF. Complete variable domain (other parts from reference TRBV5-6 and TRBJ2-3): DAGVTQSPTHLIKTRGQQVTLRCSPKSGHDTVSWYQQALGQGPQFIFQYYEEEERQRGNFPDRFSGHQFPNYSSELNVNALLLGDSALYLCASSFDRRGDTQYFGPGTRLTVL.